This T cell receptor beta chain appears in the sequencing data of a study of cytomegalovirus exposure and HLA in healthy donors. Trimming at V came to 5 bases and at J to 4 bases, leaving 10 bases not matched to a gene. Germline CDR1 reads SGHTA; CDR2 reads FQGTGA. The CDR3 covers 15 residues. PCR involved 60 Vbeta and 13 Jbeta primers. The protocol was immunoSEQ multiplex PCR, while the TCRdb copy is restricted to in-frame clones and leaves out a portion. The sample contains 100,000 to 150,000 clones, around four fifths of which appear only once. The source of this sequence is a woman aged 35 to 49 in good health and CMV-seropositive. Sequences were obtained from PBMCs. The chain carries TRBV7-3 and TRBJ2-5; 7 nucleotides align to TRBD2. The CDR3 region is CASSQNGGGIETQYF. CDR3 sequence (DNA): TGTGCCAGCAGCCAAAACGGCGGGGGAATAGAGACCCAGTACTTC. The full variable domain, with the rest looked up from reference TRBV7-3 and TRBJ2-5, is GAGVSQTPSNKVTEKGKYVELRCDPISGHTALYWYRQSLGQGPEFLIYFQGTGAADDSGLPNDRFFAVRPEGSVSTLKIQRTERGDSAVYLCASSQNGGGIETQYFGPGTRLLVL.